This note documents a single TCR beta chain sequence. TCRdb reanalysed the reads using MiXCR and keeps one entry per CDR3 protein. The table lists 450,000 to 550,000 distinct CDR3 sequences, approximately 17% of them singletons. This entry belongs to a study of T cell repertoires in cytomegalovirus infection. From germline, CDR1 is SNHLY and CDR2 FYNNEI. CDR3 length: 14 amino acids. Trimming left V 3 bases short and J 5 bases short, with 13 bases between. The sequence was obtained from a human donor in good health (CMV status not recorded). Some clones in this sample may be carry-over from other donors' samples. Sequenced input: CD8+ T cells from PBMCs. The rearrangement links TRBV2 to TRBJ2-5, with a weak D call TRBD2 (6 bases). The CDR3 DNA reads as TGTGCCAGCAGTGACGAAAGAGGGAGGGAGACCCAGTACTTC. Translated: CASSDERGRETQYF.